Listed below are T cell receptor beta chains from one sample, sequenced in a study of long-term antiretroviral therapy in people with HIV. Method: immunoSEQ multiplex PCR; TCRdb's copy keeps in-frame clones and lacks some. The data contain fewer than 15,000 clones, over 75% of them singletons. The sequencing used unsorted PBMCs, collected 1.3 years after starting antiretroviral therapy. The source of these receptors is a woman under 30 with HIV. Both conserved end residues are part of each CDR3. The D gene is left open where the match is weak. Only part of the rows carry a size: once, few, many, or a class if the clone is expanded.

TRBV19	few	-	TRBJ1-5	CASRRQGGDQPQHF	TGTGCCAGTAGGAGGCAGGGCGGCGATCAGCCCCAGCATTTT
TRBV18	-	-	TRBJ2-4	CASSPMERDIQYF	TGTGCCAGCTCACCAATGGAGCGCGACATTCAGTACTTC
TRBV7-9	-	-	TRBJ2-5	CASSSHRDTSTQETQYF	TGTGCCAGCAGCTCCCACCGGGATACTAGTACCCAAGAGACCCAGTACTTC
TRBV29-1	-	TRBD2	TRBJ2-7	CSVKRGVYEQYF	TGCAGCGTTAAGCGGGGGGTGTACGAGCAGTACTTC
TRBV19	few	-	TRBJ1-5	CASSIVGEQPQHF	TGTGCCAGTAGTATAGTTGGAGAGCAGCCCCAGCATTTT
TRBV4-2	-	TRBD1	TRBJ1-1	CASSQDIADRLGTEAFF	TGTGCCAGCAGCCAAGATATAGCGGACAGGCTAGGGACTGAAGCTTTCTTT
TRBV6-5	-	-	TRBJ1-1	CASSTQVAPLEAFF	TGTGCCAGCAGTACCCAGGTGGCCCCTCTTGAAGCTTTCTTT
TRBV4-3	-	-	TRBJ2-6	CASSQLTGSGANVLTF	TGCGCCAGCAGCCAATTAACAGGATCTGGGGCCAACGTCCTGACTTTC
TRBV5-8	-	-	TRBJ1-5	CASSIQGYSNQPQHF	TGTGCCAGCAGCATACAGGGTTATAGCAATCAGCCCCAGCATTTT
TRBV11-2	few	-	TRBJ2-1	CASSLWLNEQFF	TGTGCCAGCAGCTTATGGCTTAATGAGCAGTTCTTC
TRBV7-2	-	TRBD2	TRBJ2-3	CASSLELAGGADTQYF	TGTGCCAGCAGCTTAGAACTAGCGGGAGGAGCAGATACGCAGTATTTT
TRBV7-2	-	-	TRBJ1-1	CASSLSGTVNTEAFF	TGTGCCAGCAGCCTATCCGGGACGGTGAACACTGAAGCTTTCTTT
TRBV11-3	-	-	TRBJ1-1	CAFSEGDAEAFF	TGTGCCTTCAGTGAGGGGGACGCTGAAGCTTTCTTT
TRBV5-1	once	-	TRBJ1-3	CASSLIQGGNTIYF	TGCGCCAGCAGCTTGATACAGGGTGGAAACACCATATATTTT
TRBV4-1	-	-	TRBJ1-3	CASSQDSRVSGNTIYF	TGCGCCAGCAGCCAAGACAGCCGAGTCTCTGGAAACACCATATATTTT
TRBV7-3	-	TRBD1	TRBJ1-2	CASSSGTGGGYTF	TGTGCCAGCAGCTCCGGGACAGGGGGCGGCTACACCTTC
TRBV7-9	-	TRBD2	TRBJ2-5	CASSLALAGGETQYF	TGTGCCAGCAGCTTAGCGCTAGCGGGAGGAGAGACCCAGTACTTC
TRBV29-1	-	-	TRBJ1-2	CSVDMAAGIYGYTF	TGCAGCGTTGATATGGCGGCAGGGATATATGGCTACACCTTC
TRBV6-5	-	TRBD1	TRBJ1-4	CASGLTGTDEKLFF	TGTGCCAGCGGATTGACAGGGACGGATGAAAAACTGTTTTTT
TRBV7-9	-	-	TRBJ1-2	CASSSGQPSDGYTF	TGTGCCAGCAGCAGCGGACAGCCGTCGGATGGCTACACCTTC
TRBV7-3	-	TRBD2	TRBJ2-7	CASSLGPLAGGSYEQYF	TGTGCCAGCAGCTTAGGCCCCTTAGCGGGGGGCTCCTACGAGCAGTACTTC
TRBV27	-	-	TRBJ1-2	CASSLEGSLGYGYTF	TGTGCCAGCAGTTTAGAAGGATCCTTGGGCTATGGCTACACCTTC
TRBV19	-	-	TRBJ2-7	CASSTLHRVGLNEQYF	TGTGCCAGTAGTACCCTCCACAGGGTAGGGTTGAACGAGCAGTACTTC
TRBV30	once	TRBD2	TRBJ2-4	CAWSPGLAGVYIQYF	TGTGCCTGGAGCCCCGGACTAGCGGGAGTTTACATTCAGTACTTC
TRBV11-3	-	-	TRBJ1-3	CASSLQFPGNTIYF	TGTGCCAGCAGCTTACAGTTCCCTGGAAACACCATATATTTT
TRBV27	once	-	TRBJ1-2	CASKLAYGPDGYTF	TGTGCCAGCAAACTCGCCTACGGACCGGATGGCTACACCTTC
TRBV6-6	-	-	TRBJ2-3	CASSYPSNPDTQYF	TGTGCCAGCAGTTACCCCTCGAACCCGGATACGCAGTATTTT
TRBV19	-	-	TRBJ1-5	CASSAGRYFNQPQHF	TGTGCCAGTAGTGCGGGGCGGTATTTCAATCAGCCCCAGCATTTT
TRBV9	-	-	TRBJ1-1	CASSITGSMNTEAFF	TGTGCCAGCAGCATAACAGGGTCCATGAACACTGAAGCTTTCTTT
TRBV27	-	-	TRBJ1-4	CASSLTPRVSRREKLFF	TGTGCCAGCAGTTTAACCCCTCGGGTGAGCCGGCGGGAAAAACTGTTTTTT
TRBV27	-	TRBD2	TRBJ2-5	CASSFASGGAETQYF	TGTGCCAGCAGTTTTGCTAGCGGGGGGGCAGAGACCCAGTACTTC
TRBV2	-	TRBD2	TRBJ2-1	CASSGPSGRGRQFF	TGTGCCAGCAGTGGACCCTCTGGGAGGGGAAGGCAGTTCTTC
TRBV28	-	-	TRBJ1-5	CASSYRVGSNQPQHF	TGTGCCAGCAGTTACAGGGTAGGGAGCAATCAGCCCCAGCATTTT
TRBV2	-	-	TRBJ2-7	CASSDPRTGRGEQYF	TGTGCCAGCAGTGACCCGCGGACTGGCCGGGGGGAGCAGTACTTC
TRBV6-5	-	-	TRBJ1-1	CASSYGGLNTEAFF	TGTGCCAGCAGTTACGGGGGCTTGAACACTGAAGCTTTCTTT
TRBV27	few	-	TRBJ1-5	CASSITRNQPQHF	TGTGCCAGCAGTATAACACGCAATCAGCCCCAGCATTTT
TRBV28	few	-	TRBJ2-6	CASSSLTGSGANVLTF	TGTGCCAGCAGTTCCCTAACGGGGTCCGGGGCCAACGTCCTGACTTTC
TRBV7-8	once	TRBD1	TRBJ2-1	CASSFGQGLGEQFF	TGTGCCAGCAGTTTCGGACAGGGCTTGGGGGAGCAGTTCTTC
TRBV6-5	-	-	TRBJ2-2	CASSLLAGELFF	TGTGCCAGCAGTTTACTCGCCGGGGAGCTGTTTTTT
TRBV21-1	-	-	TRBJ2-4	CGSNPLAKNIQYF	TGTGGCTCGAACCCCCTAGCCAAAAACATTCAGTACTTC
TRBV18	few	-	TRBJ1-2	CASSLSQGSDYGYTF	TGTGCCAGCTCACTCTCTCAGGGGTCGGACTATGGCTACACCTTC
TRBV11-2	-	-	TRBJ2-5	CASSFRPSSSETQYF	TGTGCCAGCAGCTTCCGTCCTAGCAGTTCAGAGACCCAGTACTTC
TRBV28	medium-sized	TRBD2	TRBJ2-7	CASSSRLAAYEQYF	TGTGCCAGCAGTTCAAGACTAGCGGCCTACGAGCAGTACTTC
TRBV18	-	-	TRBJ1-1	CASSQGAGIVGTEAFF	TGTGCCAGCTCACAAGGGGCAGGGATTGTAGGGACTGAAGCTTTCTTT
TRBV27	-	-	TRBJ2-7	CASSPQAYNEQYF	TGTGCCAGCAGCCCTCAGGCCTATAACGAGCAGTACTTC